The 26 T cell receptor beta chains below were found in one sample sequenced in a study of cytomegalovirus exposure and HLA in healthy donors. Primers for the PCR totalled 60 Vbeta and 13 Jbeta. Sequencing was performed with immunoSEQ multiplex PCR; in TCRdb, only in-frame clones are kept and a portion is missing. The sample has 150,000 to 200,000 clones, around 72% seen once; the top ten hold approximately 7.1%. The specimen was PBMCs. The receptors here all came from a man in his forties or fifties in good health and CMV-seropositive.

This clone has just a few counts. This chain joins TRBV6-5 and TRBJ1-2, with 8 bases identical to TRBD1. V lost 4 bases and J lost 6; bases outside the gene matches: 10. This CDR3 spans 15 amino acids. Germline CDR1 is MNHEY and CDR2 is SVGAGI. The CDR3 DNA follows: TGTGCCAGCAGTTTCTTGGCCGGACAGGGCCATGGCTACACCTTC. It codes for CASSFLAGQGHGYTF.

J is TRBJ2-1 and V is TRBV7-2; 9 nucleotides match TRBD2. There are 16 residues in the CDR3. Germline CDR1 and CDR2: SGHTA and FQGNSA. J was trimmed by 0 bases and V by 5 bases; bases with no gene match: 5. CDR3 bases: TGTGCCAGCAGCGCGGCGCGGGGGGGCTCCTACAATGAGCAGTTCTTC. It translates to CASSAARGGSYNEQFF.

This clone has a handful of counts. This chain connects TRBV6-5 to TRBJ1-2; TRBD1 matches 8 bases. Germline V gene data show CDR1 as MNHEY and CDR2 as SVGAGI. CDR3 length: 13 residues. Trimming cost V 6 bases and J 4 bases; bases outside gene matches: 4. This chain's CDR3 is CASSRGTGYGYTF. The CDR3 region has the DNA TGTGCCAGCAGCCGGGGGACAGGCTATGGCTACACCTTC.

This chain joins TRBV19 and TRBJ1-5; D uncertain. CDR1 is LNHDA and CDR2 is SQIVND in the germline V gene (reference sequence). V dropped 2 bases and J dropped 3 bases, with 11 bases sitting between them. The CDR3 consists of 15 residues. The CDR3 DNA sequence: TGTGCCAGTAGTATACGGTCCGTACTCAATCAGCCCCAGCATTTT. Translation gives CASSIRSVLNQPQHF.

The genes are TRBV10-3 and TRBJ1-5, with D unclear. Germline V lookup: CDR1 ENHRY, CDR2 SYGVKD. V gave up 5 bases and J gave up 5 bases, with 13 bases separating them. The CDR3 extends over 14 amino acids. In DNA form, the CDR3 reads TGTGCCATCAGTAGGCCCCGAGGGCATCAGCCCCAGCATTTT. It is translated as CAISRPRGHQPQHF.

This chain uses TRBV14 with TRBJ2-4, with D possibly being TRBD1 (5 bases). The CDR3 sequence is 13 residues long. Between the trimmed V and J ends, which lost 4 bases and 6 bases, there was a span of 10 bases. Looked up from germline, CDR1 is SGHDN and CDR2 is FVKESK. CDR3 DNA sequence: TGTGCCAGCAGCCCCACAGGTAGAAACATTCAGTACTTC. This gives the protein CASSPTGRNIQYF.

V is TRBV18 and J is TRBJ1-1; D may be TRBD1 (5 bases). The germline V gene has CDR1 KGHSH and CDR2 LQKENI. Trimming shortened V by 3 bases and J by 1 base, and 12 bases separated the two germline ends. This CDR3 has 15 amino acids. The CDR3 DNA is TGTGCCAGCTCACCGGCCGCCGGGGGGAACACTGAAGCTTTCTTT. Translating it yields CASSPAAGGNTEAFF.

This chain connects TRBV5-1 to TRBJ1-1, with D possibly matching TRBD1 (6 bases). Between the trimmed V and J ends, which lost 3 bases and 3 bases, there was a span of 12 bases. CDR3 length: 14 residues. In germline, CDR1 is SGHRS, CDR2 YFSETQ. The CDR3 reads CASSSDSSYTEAFF. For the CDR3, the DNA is TGCGCCAGCAGCTCGGACAGTTCTTACACTGAAGCTTTCTTT. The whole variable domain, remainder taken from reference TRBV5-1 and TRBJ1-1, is KAGVTQTPRYLIKTRGQQVTLSCSPISGHRSVSWYQQTPGQGLQFLFEYFSETQRNKGNFPGRFSGRQFSNSRSEMNVSTLELGDSALYLCASSSDSSYTEAFFGQGTRLTVV.

CDR3 residues: CASRLTSGGASTGELFF. In nucleotides, the CDR3 is TGTGCCAGCAGATTAACTAGCGGGGGGGCATCGACCGGGGAGCTGTTTTTT. This sequence joins TRBV6-4 and TRBJ2-2; 13 bases line up with TRBD2. CDR1 is MRHNA, CDR2 SNTAGT, per germline. V shed 6 bases and J 5 bases; nucleotides not matched to a gene: 9. The CDR3 has 17 residues.

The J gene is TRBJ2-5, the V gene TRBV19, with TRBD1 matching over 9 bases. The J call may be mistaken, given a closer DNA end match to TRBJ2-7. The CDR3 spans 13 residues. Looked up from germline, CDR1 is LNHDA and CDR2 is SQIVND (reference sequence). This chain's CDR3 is CASSPGQGGEQYF. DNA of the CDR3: TGTGCCAGTAGCCCGGGACAGGGCGGCGAGCAGTACTTC.

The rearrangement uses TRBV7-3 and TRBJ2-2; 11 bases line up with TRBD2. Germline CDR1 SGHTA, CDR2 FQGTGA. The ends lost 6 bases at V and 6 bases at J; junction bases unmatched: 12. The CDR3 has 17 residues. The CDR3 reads CASSKTSGVLRPGELFF. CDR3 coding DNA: TGTGCCAGCAGTAAGACTAGCGGGGTTTTGCGCCCCGGGGAGCTGTTTTTT.

CDR3 bases: TGTGCCAGCAGCTTAAATAGCGGGGGGGCCTACGAGCAGTACTTC. Translating it yields CASSLNSGGAYEQYF. This chain joins TRBV7-2 and TRBJ2-7, with TRBD2 identical over 11 bases. V gave up 2 bases and J gave up 2 bases; unmatched junction bases: 2. Looked up from germline, CDR1 is SGHTA and CDR2 is FQGNSA. The length of the CDR3 is 15 residues. The full variable domain, with the rest looked up from reference TRBV7-2 and TRBJ2-7, is GAGVSQSPSNKVTEKGKDVELRCDPISGHTALYWYRQSLGQGLEFLIYFQGNSAPDKSGLPSDRFSAERTGGSVSTLTIQRTQQEDSAVYLCASSLNSGGAYEQYFGPGTRLTVT.

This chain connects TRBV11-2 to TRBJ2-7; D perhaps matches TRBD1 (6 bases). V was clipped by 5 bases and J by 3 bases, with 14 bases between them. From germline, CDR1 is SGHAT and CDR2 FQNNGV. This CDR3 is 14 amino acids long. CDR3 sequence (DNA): TGTGCCAGCAGCCGAAGGGACACACTCTACGAGCAGTACTTC. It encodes CASSRRDTLYEQYF.

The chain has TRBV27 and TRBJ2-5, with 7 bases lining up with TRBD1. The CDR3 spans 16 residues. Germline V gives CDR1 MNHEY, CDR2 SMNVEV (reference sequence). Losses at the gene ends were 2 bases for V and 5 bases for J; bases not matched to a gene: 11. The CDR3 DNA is TGTGCCAGCAGTTTAGTTAAGACAGGGCGAAGCGAGACCCAGTACTTC. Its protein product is CASSLVKTGRSETQYF.

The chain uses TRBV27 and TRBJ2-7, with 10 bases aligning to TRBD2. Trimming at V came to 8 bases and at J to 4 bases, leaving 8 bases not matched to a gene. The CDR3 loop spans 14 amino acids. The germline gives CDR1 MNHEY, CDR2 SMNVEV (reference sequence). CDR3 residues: CASGTSGDAYEQYF. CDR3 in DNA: TGTGCCAGCGGAACTAGCGGGGACGCGTACGAGCAGTACTTC.

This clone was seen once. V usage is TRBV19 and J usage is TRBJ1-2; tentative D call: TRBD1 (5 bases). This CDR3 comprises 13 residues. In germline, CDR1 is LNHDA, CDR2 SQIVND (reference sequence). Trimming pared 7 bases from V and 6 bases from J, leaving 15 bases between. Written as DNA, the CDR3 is TGTGCCAGTACCCCTAGGCAGACAGATGGCTACACCTTC. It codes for CASTPRQTDGYTF.

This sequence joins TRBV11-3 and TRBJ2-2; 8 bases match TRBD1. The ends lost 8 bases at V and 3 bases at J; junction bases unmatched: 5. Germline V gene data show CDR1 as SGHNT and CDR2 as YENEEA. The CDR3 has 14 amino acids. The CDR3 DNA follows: TGTGCCAGCGAGGACAGGGTGGACACCGGGGAGCTGTTTTTT. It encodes CASEDRVDTGELFF.

DNA for the CDR3: TGCGCCAGCAGGTGGAGGACAGGGGACTACGAGCAGTACTTC. This translates into CASRWRTGDYEQYF. V is TRBV5-1 and J is TRBJ2-7; 9 bases are a match to TRBD1. CDR1 is SGHRS and CDR2 is YFSETQ in the germline V gene. Trimming at V came to 5 bases and at J to 3 bases, leaving 6 bases not matched to a gene. The length of the CDR3 is 14 residues.

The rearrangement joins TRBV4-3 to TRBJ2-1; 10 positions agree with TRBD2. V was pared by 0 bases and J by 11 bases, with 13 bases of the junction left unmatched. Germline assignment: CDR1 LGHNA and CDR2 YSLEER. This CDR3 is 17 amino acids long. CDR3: CASSQDSSGGPNLKQFF. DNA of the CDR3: TGCGCCAGCAGCCAAGATAGTAGCGGGGGGCCGAACCTTAAGCAGTTCTTC.

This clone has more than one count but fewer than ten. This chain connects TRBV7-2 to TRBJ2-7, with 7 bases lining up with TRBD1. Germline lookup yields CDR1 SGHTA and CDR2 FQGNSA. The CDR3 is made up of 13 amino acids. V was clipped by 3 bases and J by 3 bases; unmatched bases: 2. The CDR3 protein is CASSFWTGYEQYF. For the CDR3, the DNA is TGTGCCAGCAGCTTTTGGACAGGCTACGAGCAGTACTTC.

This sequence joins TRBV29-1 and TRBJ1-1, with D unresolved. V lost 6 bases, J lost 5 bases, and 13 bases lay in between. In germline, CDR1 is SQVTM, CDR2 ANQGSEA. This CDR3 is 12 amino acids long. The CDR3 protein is CSVSEWETEAFF. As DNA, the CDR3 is TGCAGCGTCTCAGAGTGGGAGACTGAAGCTTTCTTT.

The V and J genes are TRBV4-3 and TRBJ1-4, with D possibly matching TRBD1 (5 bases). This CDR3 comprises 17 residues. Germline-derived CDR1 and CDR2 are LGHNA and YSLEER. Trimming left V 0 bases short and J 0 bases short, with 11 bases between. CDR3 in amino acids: CASSQDDRWATNEKLFF. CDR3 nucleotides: TGCGCCAGCAGCCAAGATGACAGATGGGCAACTAATGAAAAACTGTTTTTT.

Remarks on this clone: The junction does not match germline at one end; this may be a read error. In nucleotides, the CDR3 is TGTGCTAGCAGCCCCGGAGAGGCCACCGGGGAGCTGTTTTTT. It specifies CASSPGEATGELFF. This chain connects TRBV7-7 to TRBJ2-2; D is unclear. The CDR3 is 14 amino acids. The V gene's germline CDR1 is SSHAT and CDR2 FNYEAQ (reference sequence).

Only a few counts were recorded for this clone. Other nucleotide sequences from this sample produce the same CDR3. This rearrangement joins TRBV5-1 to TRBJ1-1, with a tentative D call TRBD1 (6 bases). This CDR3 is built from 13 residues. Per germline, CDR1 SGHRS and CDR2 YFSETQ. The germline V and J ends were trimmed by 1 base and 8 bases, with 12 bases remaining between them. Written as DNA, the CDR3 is TGCGCCAGCAGCTTGTCCGGGGGGACAGAAGCTTTCTTT. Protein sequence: CASSLSGGTEAFF.

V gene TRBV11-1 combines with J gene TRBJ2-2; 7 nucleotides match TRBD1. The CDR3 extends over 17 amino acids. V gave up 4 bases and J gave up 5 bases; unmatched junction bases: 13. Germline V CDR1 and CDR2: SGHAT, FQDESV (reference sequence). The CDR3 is CASSSPKRGLITGELFF. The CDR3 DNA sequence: TGTGCCAGCAGCTCCCCGAAGAGGGGGCTGATAACCGGGGAGCTGTTTTTT.

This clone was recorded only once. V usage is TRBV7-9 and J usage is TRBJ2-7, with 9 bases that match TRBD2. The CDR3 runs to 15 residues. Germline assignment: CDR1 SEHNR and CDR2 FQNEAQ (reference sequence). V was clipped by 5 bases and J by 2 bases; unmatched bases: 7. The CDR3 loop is CASSRGGGSTYEQYF. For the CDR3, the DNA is TGTGCCAGCAGCCGCGGGGGGGGCTCTACCTACGAGCAGTACTTC.